This T cell receptor (beta chain) was documented in a study of T cells in Graves' hyperthyroidism and ophthalmopathy. The study, taken as a whole, reports: Stable hyperthyroidism and ophthalmopathy were separated using 13 V-J signatures. Most expanded thyroid clonotypes above 0.001 also appeared in blood.

The V gene lost 5 bases and the J gene lost 5 bases, with 10 bases spanning the gap. The germline V gene encodes CDR1 SGHNT and CDR2 YENEEA. This CDR3 contains 13 residues. The investigators amplified TCR beta CDR3 regions from RNA transcripts. The HTBI primer set drove a first-round RT-PCR of the TCR CDR3. Via MiXCR, TCRdb re-called the multiplex PCR reads, giving one row per CDR3 protein. Here the sample spans 550,000 to 600,000 distinct CDR3 sequences, approximately 16% being singletons. The sample holds a few counts of this clonotype. Its cognate antigen is unknown. Source material: blood. The source of this sequence is a woman between 18 and 30 years old with Graves' hyperthyroidism. The rearrangement links TRBV11-3 to TRBJ2-1; D possibly corresponds to TRBD2 (5 bases). The CDR3 here is CASSRGWDNEQFF. The CDR3 DNA reads TGTGCCAGCAGCAGAGGGTGGGACAATGAGCAGTTCTTC.